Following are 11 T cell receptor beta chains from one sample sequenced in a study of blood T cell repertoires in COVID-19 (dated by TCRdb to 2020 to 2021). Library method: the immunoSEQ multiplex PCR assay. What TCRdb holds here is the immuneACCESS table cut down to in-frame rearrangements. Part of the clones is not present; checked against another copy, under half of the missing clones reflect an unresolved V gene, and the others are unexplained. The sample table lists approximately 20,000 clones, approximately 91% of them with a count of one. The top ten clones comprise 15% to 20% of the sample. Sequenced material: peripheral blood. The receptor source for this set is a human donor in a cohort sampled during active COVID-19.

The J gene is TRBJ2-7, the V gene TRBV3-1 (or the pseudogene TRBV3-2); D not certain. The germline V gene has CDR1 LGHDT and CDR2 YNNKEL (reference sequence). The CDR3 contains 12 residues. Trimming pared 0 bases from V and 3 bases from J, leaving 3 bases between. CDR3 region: CASSQDSYEQYF. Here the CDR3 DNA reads TGTGCCAGCAGCCAAGACAGCTACGAGCAGTACTTC.

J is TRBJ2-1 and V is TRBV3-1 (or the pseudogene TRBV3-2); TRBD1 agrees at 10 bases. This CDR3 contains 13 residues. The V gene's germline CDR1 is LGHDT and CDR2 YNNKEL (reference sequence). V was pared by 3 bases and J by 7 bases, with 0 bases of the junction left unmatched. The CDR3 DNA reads TGTGCCAGCAGCCAGGGACAGGGGAATGAGCAGTTCTTC. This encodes CASSQGQGNEQFF.

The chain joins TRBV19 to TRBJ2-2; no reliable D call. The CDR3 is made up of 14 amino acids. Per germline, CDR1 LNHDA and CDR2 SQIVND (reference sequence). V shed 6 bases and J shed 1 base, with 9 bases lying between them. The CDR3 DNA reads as TGTGCCAGTAGCCTCTCAGGGAACACCGGGGAGCTGTTTTTT. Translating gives CASSLSGNTGELFF.

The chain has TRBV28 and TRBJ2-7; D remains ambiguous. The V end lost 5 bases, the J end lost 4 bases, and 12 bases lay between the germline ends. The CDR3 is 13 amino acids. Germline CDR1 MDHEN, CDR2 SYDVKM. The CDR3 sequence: CASSPRVLYEQYF. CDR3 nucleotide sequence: TGTGCCAGCAGTCCCCGGGTACTGTACGAGCAGTACTTC.

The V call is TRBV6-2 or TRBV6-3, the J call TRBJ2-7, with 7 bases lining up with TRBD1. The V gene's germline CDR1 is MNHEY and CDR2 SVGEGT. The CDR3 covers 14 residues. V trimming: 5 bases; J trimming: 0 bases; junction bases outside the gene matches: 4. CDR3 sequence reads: CASSASGGSYEQYF. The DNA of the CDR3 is TGTGCCAGCAGTGCCTCAGGGGGCTCCTACGAGCAGTACTTC.

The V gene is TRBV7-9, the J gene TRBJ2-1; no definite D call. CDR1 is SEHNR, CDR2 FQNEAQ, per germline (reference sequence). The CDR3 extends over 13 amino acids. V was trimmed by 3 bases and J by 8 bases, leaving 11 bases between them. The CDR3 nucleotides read TGTGCCAGCAGCTTCCGGAGCAACGATGAGCAGTTCTTC. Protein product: CASSFRSNDEQFF.

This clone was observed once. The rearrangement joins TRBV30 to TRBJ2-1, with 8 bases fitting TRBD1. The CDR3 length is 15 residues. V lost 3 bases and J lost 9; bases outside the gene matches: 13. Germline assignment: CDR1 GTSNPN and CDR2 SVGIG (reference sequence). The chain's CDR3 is CAWRTPGTGMGEQFF. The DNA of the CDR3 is TGTGCCTGGAGGACTCCCGGGACAGGCATGGGTGAGCAGTTCTTC.

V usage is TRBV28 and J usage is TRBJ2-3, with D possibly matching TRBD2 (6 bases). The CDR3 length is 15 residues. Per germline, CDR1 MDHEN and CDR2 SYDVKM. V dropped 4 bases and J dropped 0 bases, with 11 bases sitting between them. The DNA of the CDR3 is TGTGCCAGCAGTTCCCCGGGGACTAGCACAGATACGCAGTATTTT. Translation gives CASSSPGTSTDTQYF. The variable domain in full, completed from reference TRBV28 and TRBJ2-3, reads DVKVTQSSRYLVKRTGEKVFLECVQDMDHENMFWYRQDPGLGLRLIYFSYDVKMKEKGDIPEGYSVSREKKERFSLILESASTNQTSMYLCASSSPGTSTDTQYFGPGTRLTVL.

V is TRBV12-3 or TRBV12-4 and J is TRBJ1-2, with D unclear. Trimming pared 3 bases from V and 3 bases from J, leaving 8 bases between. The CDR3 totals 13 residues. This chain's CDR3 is CASSLRGDYGYTF. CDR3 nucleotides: TGTGCCAGCAGTTTGCGGGGAGACTATGGCTACACCTTC.

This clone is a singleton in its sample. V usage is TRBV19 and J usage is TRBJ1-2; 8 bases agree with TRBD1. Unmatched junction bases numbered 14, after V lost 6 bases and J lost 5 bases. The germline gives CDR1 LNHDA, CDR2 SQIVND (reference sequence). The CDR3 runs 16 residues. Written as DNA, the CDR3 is TGTGCCAGTAGCCCTTCGAGGACAGGGAATCTGTATGGCTACACCTTC. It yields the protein CASSPSRTGNLYGYTF.

CDR3 protein: CASSQEFAGVDTQYF. CDR3 DNA: TGCGCCAGCAGCCAAGAGTTTGCGGGTGTAGATACGCAGTATTTT. This sequence joins TRBV4-3 and TRBJ2-3, with D possibly matching TRBD2 (5 bases). CDR1 LGHNA and CDR2 YSLEER come from the germline V gene. The CDR3 is 15 amino acids. The germline V and J ends were trimmed by 0 bases and 5 bases, with 12 bases remaining between them.